This TCR beta chain comes out of a study of post-analysis software for immune sequencing data. About the study: Disease courses included relapsing-remitting, secondary progressive and progressive-relapsing multiple sclerosis.

Unique molecular identifiers were built into the TCR beta cDNA libraries. TCRdb re-called the PCR reads through MiXCR, storing one row per CDR3 protein. The sample yields about 540,000 distinct CDR3 sequences, roughly 34% seen once. The CDR3 contains 13 residues. V lost 10 bases to trimming and J lost 2 bases, with 14 bases between them. From germline, CDR1 is MNHEY and CDR2 SVGAGI. Findings and caveats of the study: Patients showed TRBV5-6, TRBV5-1 and TRBV20-1 among roughly 5 TRBV segments more frequent than in controls. F measure clustering grouped samples strongly by preparation batch.

A few counts support this clonotype. Antigen specificity is unknown. The receptor's source is a girl aged 2-17 years with multiple sclerosis. The sequenced sample consisted of blood. The J gene is TRBJ2-5, the V gene TRBV6-5; D is ambiguous. The CDR3 region has the DNA TGTGCCACCCGTCGAGGCTATCAAGAGACCCAGTACTTC. Translated, it gives CATRRGYQETQYF.